This is a list of T cell receptor beta chains from one sample in a study of T-cell reconstitution after alpha-beta-depleted transplantation in children. Each CDR3 protein is one row after TCRdb ran MiXCR on the PCR reads. This sample has around 700,000 distinct CDR3 sequences, with around 14% found just once. The source was PBMCs, collected before TCRalphabeta/CD19-depleted stem cell transplant. These receptor sequences come from a girl between 2 and 10 years old with congenital amegakaryocytic thrombocytopenia, due to receive a stem cell transplant. The CDR3 runs from the conserved cysteine through the conserved F or W. D genes are given only for firm matches. Size tells how often a clone was seen (once, few, many) or the class of an expanded clone, and some rows leave it out.

size	J	V	D	DNA	CDR3
few	TRBJ2-5	TRBV20-1	-	TGCAGTGCTAGGACCCAGGGGAGAGAGACCCAGTACTTC	CSARTQGRETQYF
-	TRBJ2-1	TRBV15	TRBD2	TGTGCCACCAGCACGACTAGCGGGAGCATCAATGAGCAGTTCTTC	CATSTTSGSINEQFF
-	TRBJ2-2	TRBV3-1	TRBD1	TGTGCCAGCAGCATCACGGGATGGACAGGTGTTAAAGCCGGGGAGCTGTTTTTT	CASSITGWTGVKAGELFF
-	TRBJ2-1	TRBV20-1	-	TGCAGTGTTCCAGGGCCAGGCAGAAAGCAGTTCTTC	CSVPGPGRKQFF
few	TRBJ2-1	TRBV7-8	-	TGTGCCAGCAGCTTAGTTCTGCGGGTTGGATACAATGAGCAGTTCTTC	CASSLVLRVGYNEQFF
many	TRBJ2-1	TRBV28	TRBD2	TGTGCCAGCACAAGACTAGCCCTAAAATACAATGAGCAGTTCTTC	CASTRLALKYNEQFF
few	TRBJ2-1	TRBV7-2	-	TGTGCCAGCAGCTTTTTTCGGGACCTCTACAATGAGCAGTTCTTC	CASSFFRDLYNEQFF
many	TRBJ1-6	TRBV6-1	-	TGTGCCAGCAGTGCTCAAATGGACAGCTATAATTCACCCCTCCACTTT	CASSAQMDSYNSPLHF
few	TRBJ2-7	TRBV20-1	-	TGCAGTGCTAGCGGGACGGCGGTCAACTACGAGCAGTACTTC	CSASGTAVNYEQYF
-	TRBJ2-5	TRBV11-2	-	TGTGCCAGCAGCTTACTCTACCGGAGGGGGCACCAAGAGACCCAGTACTTC	CASSLLYRRGHQETQYF
many	TRBJ1-2	TRBV12-3/TRBV12-4	-	TGTGCCAGCAGTTTGGGGGGCGTAGGGTATGGCTACACCTTC	CASSLGGVGYGYTF
-	TRBJ2-1	TRBV5-1	TRBD2	TGCGCCAGCAGCGTTGGACTAGCGGGACAGCAGTTCTTC	CASSVGLAGQQFF
few	TRBJ2-5	TRBV7-9	-	TGTGCCAGCAGCTTGGAGCAGGGCCAAGAGACCCAGTACTTC	CASSLEQGQETQYF
many	TRBJ2-2	TRBV5-1	TRBD2	TGCGCCAGCAGCACTGGGACTAGCGCCAACACCGGGGAGCTGTTTTTT	CASSTGTSANTGELFF
many	TRBJ2-7	TRBV7-6	-	TGTGCCAGCAGCTTAGCCACTAGTTCCCCCGCCGAGCAGTACTTC	CASSLATSSPAEQYF
-	TRBJ1-1	TRBV12-3/TRBV12-4	-	TGTGCCAGCAGTCTTCAGCGGTTTGAAGCTTTCTTT	CASSLQRFEAFF
few	TRBJ2-1	TRBV20-1	-	TGCAGTGCTAGGCAGTCTGGACGGGGGTGGGATGAGCAGTTCTTC	CSARQSGRGWDEQFF
many	TRBJ2-1	TRBV6-4	TRBD2	TGTGCCAGCAGCCAGGGACTAGCGGGAGTCTTTTATGGCGGTAATGAGCAGTTCTTC	CASSQGLAGVFYGGNEQFF
many	TRBJ2-5	TRBV20-1	TRBD2	TGCAGTGCTAGTCGAGCGGGAGTTGTCCAAGAGACCCAGTACTTC	CSASRAGVVQETQYF
few	TRBJ2-7	TRBV7-6	TRBD2	TGTGCCAGCAGCTCCGAGCGGGGTCTCAACCCCGAGCAGTACTTC	CASSSERGLNPEQYF
-	TRBJ1-1	TRBV2	-	TGTGCCAGCAGAGCACAGGGATTGAACACTGAAGCTTTCTTT	CASRAQGLNTEAFF
many	TRBJ1-1	TRBV7-9	-	TGTGCCAGCAGCTTAAGTCATCGGGGGGGGGCAGTGAACACTGAAGCTTTCTTT	CASSLSHRGGAVNTEAFF
-	TRBJ2-6	TRBV28	-	TGTGCCAGCAGTTTAGGAGGGGTTTCTGGGGCCAACGTCCTGACTTTC	CASSLGGVSGANVLTF
few	TRBJ1-2	TRBV20-1	-	TGCAGTGCTAGTCGGGGGCGGGGATTTGGCTACACCTTC	CSASRGRGFGYTF
many	TRBJ2-1	TRBV28	-	TGTGCCAGCTCGACAGTCTCCTACAATGAGCAGTTCTTC	CASSTVSYNEQFF
-	TRBJ2-3	TRBV11-2	-	TGTGCCAGCAGCTTAGCGGCCGGCCCCAGTTTT	CASSLAAGPSF
once	TRBJ2-3	TRBV5-1	-	TGCGCCAGCAGCACCCGGACGGCTAGCACAGATACGCAGTATTTT	CASSTRTASTDTQYF
many	TRBJ2-7	TRBV5-1	-	TGCGCCAGCAGCTTGGTTGGCCTCTACGAGCAGTACTTC	CASSLVGLYEQYF
many	TRBJ2-7	TRBV20-1	TRBD1	TGCAGTGCTAGAAGGGACAGGGGGTACTACGAGCAGTACTTC	CSARRDRGYYEQYF
many	TRBJ2-1	TRBV20-1	TRBD2	TGCAGTGCTAGTAGTTTGGGACTAGCGGACCCCACCAATGAGCAGTTCTTC	CSASSLGLADPTNEQFF
many	TRBJ2-3	TRBV20-1	TRBD1	TGCAGTGCTCCTCTGGACAGGGGTGGAACAGATACGCAGTATTTT	CSAPLDRGGTDTQYF
many	TRBJ2-3	TRBV29-1	TRBD2	TGCAGCGTGGGGGGAAGGGGACTAGTATCAGATACGCAGTATTTT	CSVGGRGLVSDTQYF
many	TRBJ2-5	TRBV28	-	TGTGCCAGCAGTTTACACGTCCAGGGAGAGACCCAGTACTTC	CASSLHVQGETQYF
-	TRBJ2-7	TRBV7-9	TRBD2	TGTGCCAGCAGCTCAGTAGGGACTAGCATTTCCTACGAGCAGTACTTC	CASSSVGTSISYEQYF
few	TRBJ2-5	TRBV2	TRBD2	TGTGCCAGCAGATACAGGACCGGGACTAGCGGGAGTGAGTTGGAGACCCAGTACTTC	CASRYRTGTSGSELETQYF
-	TRBJ2-1	TRBV6-2/TRBV6-3	TRBD1	TGTGCCAGCAGTGGACAGGGAAACAATGAGCAGTTCTTC	CASSGQGNNEQFF
many	TRBJ2-5	TRBV5-1	-	TGCGCCAGCAGCTTGGCGTCTAGCAGTACGACCCAGTACTTC	CASSLASSSTTQYF
-	TRBJ2-1	TRBV7-9	TRBD2	TGTGCCAGCAGCGCCCGACTAGCGCGAGGACATGAGCAGTTCTTC	CASSARLARGHEQFF
many	TRBJ2-2	TRBV10-3	TRBD2	TGTGCCATCAGTGAGTCGTACGGGCGGGAGGACGGGGAGCTGTTTTTT	CAISESYGREDGELFF
many	TRBJ2-1	TRBV7-3	-	TGTGCCAGCAGCTTAATGGGCAGTAGTCGCAATGAGCAGTTCTTC	CASSLMGSSRNEQFF
-	TRBJ1-1	TRBV7-9	TRBD1	TGTGCCAGCAGCGTCGATGGAAACAGGGGTACTGAAGCTTTCTTT	CASSVDGNRGTEAFF
-	TRBJ2-1	TRBV4-1	-	TGCGCCAGCAGCCGTTTAGACTGGGGAGAGCAGTTCTTC	CASSRLDWGEQFF
-	TRBJ2-7	TRBV12-3/TRBV12-4	-	TGTGCCAGCAGTTTTTCCAATGGGGCATACGAGCAGTACTTC	CASSFSNGAYEQYF
-	TRBJ1-1	TRBV5-1	-	TGCGCCAGCAGCTTGGCCAGCATCCCCCCCACGAACACTGAAGCTTTCTTT	CASSLASIPPTNTEAFF
many	TRBJ2-1	TRBV5-6	TRBD2	TGTGCCAGCAGCTTGGAGGTTAGCGGGAATGAGCAGTTCTTC	CASSLEVSGNEQFF
many	TRBJ2-3	TRBV20-1	TRBD2	TGCAGTGCTAGTATTAGCGGGAGGGCAGATACGCAGTATTTT	CSASISGRADTQYF
many	TRBJ1-6	TRBV6-5	-	TGTGCCAGCAGTTACTTCTCTAACTTGGGGCATAATTCACCCCTCCACTTT	CASSYFSNLGHNSPLHF
-	TRBJ2-5	TRBV15	TRBD1	TGTGCCACCAGCAGGGACAGGGGGATGTATGAGACCCAGTACTTC	CATSRDRGMYETQYF
-	TRBJ2-1	TRBV11-2	-	TGTGCCAGCAGCTTAGTGGGCGGGTGGGAGGTTGGCAATGAGCAGTTCTTC	CASSLVGGWEVGNEQFF
few	TRBJ2-2	TRBV12-3/TRBV12-4	TRBD2	TGTGCCAGCAGTTTAGGCGGGAGGGACACCGGGGAGCTGTTTTTT	CASSLGGRDTGELFF
many	TRBJ2-2	TRBV10-3	-	TGTGCCATCAGGGGGGTCGGGGAGCTGTTTTTT	CAIRGVGELFF
many	TRBJ2-1	TRBV10-2	TRBD2	TGCGCCAGCAGTGATGACGGTCTAGCGGGAGGGTGGGGGGTAAACAATGAGCAGTTCTTC	CASSDDGLAGGWGVNNEQFF
many	TRBJ2-2	TRBV6-5	-	TGTGCCAGCAGTTGGGTAGGAGGTATGAACACCGGGGAGCTGTTTTTT	CASSWVGGMNTGELFF
-	TRBJ2-7	TRBV29-1	-	TGCAGCGTTGCACAGAGGCCCTACGAGCAGTACTTC	CSVAQRPYEQYF
-	TRBJ2-1	TRBV19	-	TGTGCCAGTAGTTTTCAAATAGCGGAGAACAATGAGCAGTTCTTC	CASSFQIAENNEQFF
-	TRBJ2-6	TRBV14	-	TGTGCCAGCAGCCCCTTTGAGGGAGAGGATGGGGCCAACGTCCTGACTTTC	CASSPFEGEDGANVLTF
-	TRBJ2-7	TRBV3-1	TRBD2	TGTGCCAGCAGCGGGATAGCGGGAACATACGAGCAGTACTTC	CASSGIAGTYEQYF
many	TRBJ2-1	TRBV13	TRBD2	TGTGCCAGCAGCTTCAGGACTAGCGGGTTCCACAATGAGCAGTTCTTC	CASSFRTSGFHNEQFF
many	TRBJ2-3	TRBV12-3/TRBV12-4	-	TGTGCCAGCAGTTTAGTACAGGGAGATACGCAGTATTTT	CASSLVQGDTQYF
few	TRBJ2-1	TRBV15	-	TGTGCCACCAGCAGTCCATTCGGGACATCCTACAATGAGCAGTTCTTC	CATSSPFGTSYNEQFF